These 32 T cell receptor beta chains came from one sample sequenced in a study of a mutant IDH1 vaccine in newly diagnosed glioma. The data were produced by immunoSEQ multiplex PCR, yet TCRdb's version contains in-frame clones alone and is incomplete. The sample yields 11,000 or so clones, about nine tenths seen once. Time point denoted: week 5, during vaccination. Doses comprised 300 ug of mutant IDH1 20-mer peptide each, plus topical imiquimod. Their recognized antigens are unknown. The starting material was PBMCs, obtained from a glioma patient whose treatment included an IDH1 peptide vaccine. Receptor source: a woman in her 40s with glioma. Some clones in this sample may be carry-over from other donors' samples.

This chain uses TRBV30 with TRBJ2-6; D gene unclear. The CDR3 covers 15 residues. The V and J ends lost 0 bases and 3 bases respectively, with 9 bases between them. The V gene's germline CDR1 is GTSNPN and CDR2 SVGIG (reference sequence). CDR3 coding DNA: TGTGCCTGGAGTGTCGTAGGAATTGGGGCCAACGTCCTGACTTTC. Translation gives CAWSVVGIGANVLTF.

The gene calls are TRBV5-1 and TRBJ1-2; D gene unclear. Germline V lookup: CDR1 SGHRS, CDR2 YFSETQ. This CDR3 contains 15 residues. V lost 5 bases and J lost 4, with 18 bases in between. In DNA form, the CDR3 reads TGCGCCAGCAGAGCCTCGGAGCTTTCGTCCTATGGCTACACCTTC. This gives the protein CASRASELSSYGYTF.

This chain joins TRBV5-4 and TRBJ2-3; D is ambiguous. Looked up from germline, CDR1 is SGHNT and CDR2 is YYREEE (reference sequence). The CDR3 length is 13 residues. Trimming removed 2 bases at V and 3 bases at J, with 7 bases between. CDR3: CASSFFGTDTQYF. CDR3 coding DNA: TGTGCCAGCAGCTTTTTCGGGACAGATACGCAGTATTTT.

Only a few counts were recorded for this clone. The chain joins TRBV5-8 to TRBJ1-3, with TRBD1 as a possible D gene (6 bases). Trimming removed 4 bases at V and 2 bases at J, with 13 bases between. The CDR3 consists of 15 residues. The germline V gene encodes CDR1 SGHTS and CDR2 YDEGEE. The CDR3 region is CASSRGPGAGNTIYF. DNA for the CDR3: TGTGCCAGCAGCCGGGGGCCAGGAGCTGGAAACACCATATATTTT.

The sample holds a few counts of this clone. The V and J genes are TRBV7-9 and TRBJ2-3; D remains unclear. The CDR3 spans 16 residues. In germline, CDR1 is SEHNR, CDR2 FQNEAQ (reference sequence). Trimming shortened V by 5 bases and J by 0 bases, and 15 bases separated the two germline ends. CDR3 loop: CASSPPQNLSTDTQYF. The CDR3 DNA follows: TGTGCCAGCAGCCCACCCCAAAATCTTAGCACAGATACGCAGTATTTT.

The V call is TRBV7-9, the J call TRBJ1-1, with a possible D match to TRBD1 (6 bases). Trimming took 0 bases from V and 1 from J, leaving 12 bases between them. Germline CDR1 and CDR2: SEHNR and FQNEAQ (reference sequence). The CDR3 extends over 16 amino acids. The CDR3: CASSLASGGANTEAFF. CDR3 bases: TGTGCCAGCAGCTTAGCATCGGGGGGCGCGAACACTGAAGCTTTCTTT.

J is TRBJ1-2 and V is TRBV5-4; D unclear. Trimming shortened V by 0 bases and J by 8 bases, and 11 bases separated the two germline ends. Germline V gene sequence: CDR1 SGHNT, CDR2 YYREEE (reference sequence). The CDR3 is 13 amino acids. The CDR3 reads CASSLDITGGYTF. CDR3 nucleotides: TGTGCCAGCAGCTTGGACATTACTGGAGGCTACACCTTC.

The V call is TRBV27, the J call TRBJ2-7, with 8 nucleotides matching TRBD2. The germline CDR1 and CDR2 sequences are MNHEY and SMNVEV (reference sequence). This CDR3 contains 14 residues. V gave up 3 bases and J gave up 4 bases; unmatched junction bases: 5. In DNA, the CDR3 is TGTGCCAGCAGTTTCACGGGGGGGGCATACGAGCAGTACTTC. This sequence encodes CASSFTGGAYEQYF.

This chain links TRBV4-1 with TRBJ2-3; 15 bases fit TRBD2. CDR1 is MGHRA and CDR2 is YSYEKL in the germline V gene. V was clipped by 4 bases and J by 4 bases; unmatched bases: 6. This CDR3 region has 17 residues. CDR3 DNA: TGCGCCAGCAGCCGGACTAGCGGGAGGGCCTTCCCAGATACGCAGTATTTT. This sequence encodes CASSRTSGRAFPDTQYF.

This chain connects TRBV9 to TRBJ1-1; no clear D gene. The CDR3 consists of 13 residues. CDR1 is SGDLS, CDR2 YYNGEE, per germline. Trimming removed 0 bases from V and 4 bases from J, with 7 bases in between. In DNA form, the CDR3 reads TGTGCCAGCAGCGTAGGGCGGGGCACTGAAGCTTTCTTT. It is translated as CASSVGRGTEAFF.

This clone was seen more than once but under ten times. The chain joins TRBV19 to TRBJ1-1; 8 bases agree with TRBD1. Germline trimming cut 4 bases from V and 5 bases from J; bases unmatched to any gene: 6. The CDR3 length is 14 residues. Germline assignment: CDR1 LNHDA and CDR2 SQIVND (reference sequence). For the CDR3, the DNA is TGTGCCAGTAGTACCCTGACAGGGGAGACTGAAGCTTTCTTT. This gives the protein CASSTLTGETEAFF.

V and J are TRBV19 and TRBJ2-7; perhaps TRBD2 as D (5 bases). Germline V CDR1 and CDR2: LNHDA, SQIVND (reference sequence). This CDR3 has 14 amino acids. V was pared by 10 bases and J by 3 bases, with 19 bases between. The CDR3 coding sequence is TGTGCCACCCTAGGCGAGGGTGACGACTACGAGCAGTACTTC. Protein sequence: CATLGEGDDYEQYF.

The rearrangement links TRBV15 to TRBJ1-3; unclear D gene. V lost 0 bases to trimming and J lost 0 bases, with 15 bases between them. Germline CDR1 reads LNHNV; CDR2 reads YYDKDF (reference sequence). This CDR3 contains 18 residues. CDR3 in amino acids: CATSRDIPLLSSGNTIYF. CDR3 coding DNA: TGTGCCACCAGCAGAGACATCCCACTCCTGAGCTCTGGAAACACCATATATTTT.

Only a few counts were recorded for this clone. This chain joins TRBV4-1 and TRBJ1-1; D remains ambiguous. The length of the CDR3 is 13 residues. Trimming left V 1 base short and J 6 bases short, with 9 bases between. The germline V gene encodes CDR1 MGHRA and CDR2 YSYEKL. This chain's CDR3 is CASSQGQPSEAFF. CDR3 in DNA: TGCGCCAGCAGCCAAGGCCAGCCGTCTGAAGCTTTCTTT.

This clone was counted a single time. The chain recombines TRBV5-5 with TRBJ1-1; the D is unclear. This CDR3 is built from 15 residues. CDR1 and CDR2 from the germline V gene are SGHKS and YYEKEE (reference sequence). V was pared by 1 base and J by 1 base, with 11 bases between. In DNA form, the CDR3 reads TGTGCCAGCAGCTTGTTGGGTGTTGGGAACACTGAAGCTTTCTTT. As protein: CASSLLGVGNTEAFF.

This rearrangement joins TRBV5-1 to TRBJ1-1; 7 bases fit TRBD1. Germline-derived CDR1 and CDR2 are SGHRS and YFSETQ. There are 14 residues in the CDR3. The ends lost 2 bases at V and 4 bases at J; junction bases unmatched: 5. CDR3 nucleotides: TGCGCCAGCAGCTTAGGGGGCGGTATCACTGAAGCTTTCTTT. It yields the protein CASSLGGGITEAFF.

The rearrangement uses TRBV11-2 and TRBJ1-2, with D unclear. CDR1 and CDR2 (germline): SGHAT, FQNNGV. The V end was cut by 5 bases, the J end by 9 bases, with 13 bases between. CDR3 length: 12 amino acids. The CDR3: CASSRESSSYTF. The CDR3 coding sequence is TGTGCCAGCAGCCGTGAGAGTAGTAGCTACACCTTC.

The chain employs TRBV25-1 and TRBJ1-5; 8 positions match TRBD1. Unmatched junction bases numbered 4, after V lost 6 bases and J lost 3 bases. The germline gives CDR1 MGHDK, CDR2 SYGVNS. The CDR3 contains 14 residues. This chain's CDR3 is CASSGQGNNQPQHF. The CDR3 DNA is TGTGCCAGCAGCGGACAGGGAAACAATCAGCCCCAGCATTTT.

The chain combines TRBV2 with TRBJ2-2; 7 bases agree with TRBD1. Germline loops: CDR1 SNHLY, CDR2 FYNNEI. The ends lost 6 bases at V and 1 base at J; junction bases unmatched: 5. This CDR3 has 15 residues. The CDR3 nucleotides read TGTGCCAGCAGGAACAGGGGCCTGAACACCGGGGAGCTGTTTTTT. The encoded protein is CASRNRGLNTGELFF.

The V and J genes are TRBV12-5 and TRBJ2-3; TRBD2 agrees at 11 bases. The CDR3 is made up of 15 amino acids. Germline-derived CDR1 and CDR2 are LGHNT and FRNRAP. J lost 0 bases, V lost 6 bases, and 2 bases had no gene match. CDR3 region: CASGRTSGSTDTQYF. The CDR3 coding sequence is TGTGCTAGTGGCAGGACTAGCGGGAGCACAGATACGCAGTATTTT. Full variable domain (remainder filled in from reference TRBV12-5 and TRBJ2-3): DARVTQTPRHKVTEMGQEVTMRCQPILGHNTVFWYRQTMMQGLELLAYFRNRAPLDDSGMPKDRFSAEMPDATLATLKIQPSEPRDSAVYFCASGRTSGSTDTQYFGPGTRLTVL.

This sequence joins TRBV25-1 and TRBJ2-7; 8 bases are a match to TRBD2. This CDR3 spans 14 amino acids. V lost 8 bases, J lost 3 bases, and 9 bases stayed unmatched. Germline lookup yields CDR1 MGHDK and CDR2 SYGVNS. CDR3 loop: CASLTSGPDYEQYF. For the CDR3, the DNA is TGTGCCAGCCTTACTAGCGGTCCCGACTACGAGCAGTACTTC.

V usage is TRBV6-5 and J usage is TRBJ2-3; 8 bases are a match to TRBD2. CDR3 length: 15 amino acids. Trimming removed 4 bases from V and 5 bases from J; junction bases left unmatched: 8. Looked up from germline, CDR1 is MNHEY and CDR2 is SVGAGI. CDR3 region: CASSSKAGERDTQYF. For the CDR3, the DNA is TGTGCCAGCAGTTCCAAAGCGGGAGAGCGAGATACGCAGTATTTT.

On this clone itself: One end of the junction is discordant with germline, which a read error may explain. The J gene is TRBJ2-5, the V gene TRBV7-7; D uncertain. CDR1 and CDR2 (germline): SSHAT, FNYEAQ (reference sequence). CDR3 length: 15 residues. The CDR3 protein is CASSSGRVYQETQYF. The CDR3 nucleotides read TGTGCTAGCAGCTCCGGTAGAGTGTACCAAGAGACCCAGTACTTC.

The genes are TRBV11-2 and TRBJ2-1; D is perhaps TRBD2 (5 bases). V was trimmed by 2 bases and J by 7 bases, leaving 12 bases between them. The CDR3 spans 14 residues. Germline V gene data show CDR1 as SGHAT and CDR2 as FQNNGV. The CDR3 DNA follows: TGTGCCAGCAGCTTAAGAGAGGGCCTAAATGAGCAGTTCTTC. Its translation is CASSLREGLNEQFF.

The CDR3 coding sequence is TGCAGTGCGAGGAGGGGGACTCGGCAGTTCTTC. Amino acid sequence: CSARRGTRQFF. This chain uses TRBV20-1 with TRBJ2-1; either TRBD1 or TRBD2 may supply D (6 bases each). The CDR3 is made up of 11 amino acids. V lost 6 bases and J 12 bases, leaving 15 bases between the germline ends. Germline V gives CDR1 DFQATT, CDR2 SNEGSKA (reference sequence).

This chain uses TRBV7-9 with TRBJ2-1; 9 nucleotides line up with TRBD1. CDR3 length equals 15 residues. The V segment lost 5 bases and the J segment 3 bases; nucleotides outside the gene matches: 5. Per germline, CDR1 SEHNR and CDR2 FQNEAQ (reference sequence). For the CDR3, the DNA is TGTGCCAGCAGCAGGACAGGGGAGGGCTACAATGAGCAGTTCTTC. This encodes CASSRTGEGYNEQFF.

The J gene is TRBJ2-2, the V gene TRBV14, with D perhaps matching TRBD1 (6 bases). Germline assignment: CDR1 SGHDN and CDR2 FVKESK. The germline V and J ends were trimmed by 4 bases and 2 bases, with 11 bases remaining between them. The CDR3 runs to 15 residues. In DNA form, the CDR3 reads TGTGCCAGCAGCCCTCGGACAGCCAACACCGGGGAGCTGTTTTTT. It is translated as CASSPRTANTGELFF.

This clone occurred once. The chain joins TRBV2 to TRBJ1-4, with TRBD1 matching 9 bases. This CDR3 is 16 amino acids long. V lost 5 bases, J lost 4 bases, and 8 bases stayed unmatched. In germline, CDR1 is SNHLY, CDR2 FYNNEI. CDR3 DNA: TGTGCCAGCAGTAACCGGGACAGGGCTGATAATGAAAAACTGTTTTTT. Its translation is CASSNRDRADNEKLFF.

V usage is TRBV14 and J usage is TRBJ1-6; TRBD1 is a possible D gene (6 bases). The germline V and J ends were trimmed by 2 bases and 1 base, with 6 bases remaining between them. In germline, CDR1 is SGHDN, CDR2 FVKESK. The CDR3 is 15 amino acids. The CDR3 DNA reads TGTGCCAGCAGCCAACAGGGGTCCTATAATTCACCCCTCCACTTT. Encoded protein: CASSQQGSYNSPLHF. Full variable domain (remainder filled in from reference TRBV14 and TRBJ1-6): EAGVTQFPSHSVIEKGQTVTLRCDPISGHDNLYWYRRVMGKEIKFLLHFVKESKQDESGMPNNRFLAERTGGTYSTLKVQPAELEDSGVYFCASSQQGSYNSPLHFGNGTRLTVT.

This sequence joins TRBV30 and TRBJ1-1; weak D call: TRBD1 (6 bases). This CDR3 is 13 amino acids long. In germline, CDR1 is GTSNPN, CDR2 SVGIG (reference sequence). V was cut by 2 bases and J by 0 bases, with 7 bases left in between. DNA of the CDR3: TGTGCCTGGAGTAGGGGGTTGAACACTGAAGCTTTCTTT. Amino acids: CAWSRGLNTEAFF.

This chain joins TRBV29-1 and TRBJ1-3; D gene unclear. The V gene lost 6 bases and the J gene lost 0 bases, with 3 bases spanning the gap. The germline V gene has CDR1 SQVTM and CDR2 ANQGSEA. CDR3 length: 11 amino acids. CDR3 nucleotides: TGCAGCGTACTCTCTGGAAACACCATATATTTT. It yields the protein CSVLSGNTIYF. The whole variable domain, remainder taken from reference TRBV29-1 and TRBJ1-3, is SAVISQKPSRDICQRGTSLTIQCQVDSQVTMMFWYRQQPGQSLTLIATANQGSEATYESGFVIDKFPISRPNLTFSTLTVSNMSPEDSSIYLCSVLSGNTIYFGEGSWLTVV.

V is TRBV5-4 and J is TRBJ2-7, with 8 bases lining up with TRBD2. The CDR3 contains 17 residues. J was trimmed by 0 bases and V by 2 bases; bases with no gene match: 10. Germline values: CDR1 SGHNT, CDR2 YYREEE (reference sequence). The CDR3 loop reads CASSLGREGISSYEQYF. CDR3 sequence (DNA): TGTGCCAGCAGCTTAGGCCGGGAGGGGATTAGCTCCTACGAGCAGTACTTC.